A selection of T cell receptor beta chains follows, all from one sample in a study of CD8 T cells in ankylosing spondylitis. TCRdb re-called the 5' RACE reads with MiXCR, one entry per CDR3 protein. The table has about 160,000 distinct CDR3 sequences, 8.5% to 10% seen once. Sequences were obtained from blood, either unsorted or a sorted T cell fraction (not recorded which). The origin of the receptors is a female donor with ankylosing spondylitis or in good health (not recorded which). The CDR3 runs from the conserved cysteine through the conserved F or W. The order of the fields is V gene, clone size, D gene, J gene, CDR3 length, CDR3 protein, CDR3 DNA. The D gene is left open where the match is weak. Where a row states a size, it is once, few, many or the class of an expanded clone; other rows omit it.

>TRBV28|many|TRBD2|TRBJ2-3|16
CASSSRTSGSTDTQYF
TGTGCCAGCAGCTCAAGGACTAGCGGGTCCACAGATACGCAGTATTTT
>TRBV7-9|NA|TRBD2|TRBJ2-7|14
CASSPGGGIYEQYF
TGTGCCAGCAGCCCCGGGGGGGGGATCTACGAGCAGTACTTC
>TRBV27|NA|NA|TRBJ2-5|14
CASSLSGGEETQYF
TGTGCCAGCAGTTTATCCGGAGGGGAAGAGACCCAGTACTTC
>TRBV11-1|few|TRBD2|TRBJ2-1|20
CASSLTGRGLAGGAYNEQFF
TGTGCCAGCAGCTTAACAGGGAGAGGCCTAGCGGGAGGAGCCTACAATGAGCAGTTCTTC
>TRBV11-2|NA|TRBD2|TRBJ2-7|14
CASSQGDYLWEQYF
TGTGCCAGCAGCCAAGGGGACTACCTCTGGGAGCAGTACTTC
>TRBV9|many|TRBD2|TRBJ2-3|14
CASSPGGAGDTQYF
TGTGCCAGCAGCCCGGGGGGTGCTGGAGATACGCAGTATTTT
>TRBV7-2|NA|NA|TRBJ2-1|11
CASSLVLEQFF
TGTGCCAGCAGCTTAGTGCTTGAGCAGTTCTTC
>TRBV15|few|NA|TRBJ2-1|13
CATSEDSYNEQFF
TGTGCGACCTCCGAAGACAGCTACAATGAGCAGTTCTTC
>TRBV5-6|few|NA|TRBJ1-1|16
CASSPIIQNSNTEAFF
TGTGCCAGCAGTCCTATCATACAGAACTCAAACACTGAAGCTTTCTTT
>TRBV5-7|NA|NA|TRBJ1-1|14
CARLSRTVNTEAFF
TGTGCCAGGCTTTCCAGGACAGTGAACACTGAAGCTTTCTTT
>TRBV6-1|NA|TRBD2|TRBJ2-1|15
CATGGIAGANNEQFF
TGTGCCACGGGAGGAATAGCGGGAGCGAACAATGAGCAGTTCTTC
>TRBV7-9|NA|TRBD2|TRBJ2-1|13
CASSPGSGGEQFF
TGTGCCAGCAGCCCCGGGTCGGGGGGTGAGCAGTTCTTC
>TRBV9|NA|NA|TRBJ2-7|14
CASSVGPASYEQYF
TGTGCCAGCAGCGTAGGGCCGGCCTCCTACGAGCAGTACTTC
>TRBV4-2|NA|NA|TRBJ1-1|13
CASSHGTNTEAFF
TGTGCCAGCAGCCATGGGACCAACACTGAAGCTTTCTTT
>TRBV20-1|NA|TRBD1|TRBJ2-6|13
CSARSDRENVLTF
TGCAGTGCTAGAAGTGACAGGGAGAACGTCCTGACTTTC
>TRBV21-1|NA|NA|TRBJ2-7|13
CASNIRLIYEQYF
TGTGCCAGCAACATACGACTTATCTACGAGCAGTACTTC
>TRBV20-1|NA|NA|TRBJ1-2|14
CSARDSLPGNGYTF
TGCAGTGCTAGAGATAGTCTTCCGGGAAATGGCTACACCTTC
>TRBV6-5|many|TRBD2|TRBJ2-1|15
CASSYTSGSYNEQFF
TGTGCCAGCAGTTACACTAGCGGGTCCTACAATGAGCAGTTCTTC
>TRBV10-2|NA|NA|TRBJ2-1|12
CASSESFNEQFF
TGCGCCAGCAGTGAGTCCTTTAATGAGCAGTTCTTC
>TRBV12-3/TRBV12-4|many|TRBD2|TRBJ2-7|16
CASRGTSGRARGEQYF
TGTGCCAGCAGAGGCACTAGCGGGAGGGCCAGAGGGGAGCAGTACTTC
>TRBV6-2/TRBV6-3|NA|TRBD2|TRBJ2-3|16
CASSYSRTSGTDTQYF
TGTGCCAGCAGTTACTCCCGGACTAGCGGGACAGATACGCAGTATTTT
>TRBV9|few|NA|TRBJ1-4|16
CASSVEGWQTNEKLFF
TGTGCCAGCAGCGTAGAAGGATGGCAGACTAATGAAAAACTGTTTTTT
>TRBV28|few|NA|TRBJ1-2|17
CASTSPAGAAYHYGYTF
TGTGCCAGCACTTCCCCTGCGGGGGCGGCCTACCACTATGGCTACACCTTC
>TRBV29-1|few|NA|TRBJ1-2|14
CSVETGRKNYGYTF
TGCAGCGTTGAAACCGGGCGGAAGAACTATGGCTACACCTTC
>TRBV28|many|NA|TRBJ1-5|17
CASSHTAGTVFNQPQHF
TGTGCCAGCAGTCACACCGCCGGGACGGTCTTCAATCAGCCCCAGCATTTT
>TRBV7-6|NA|TRBD2|TRBJ2-1|19
CASSPILAGGGLGYNEQFF
TGTGCCAGCAGCCCCATCCTAGCGGGAGGAGGGCTAGGTTACAATGAGCAGTTCTTC
>TRBV2|few|NA|TRBJ2-1|13
CASLKGGVHEQFF
TGTGCCAGCCTTAAGGGGGGAGTTCATGAGCAGTTCTTC
>TRBV6-2/TRBV6-3|few|NA|TRBJ2-6|17
CASSWASEVVGANVLTF
TGTGCCAGCAGTTGGGCTAGCGAGGTCGTTGGGGCCAACGTCCTGACTTTC
>TRBV27|few|TRBD2|TRBJ2-7|14
CASSVGGSFNEQYF
TGTGCCAGCAGTGTGGGGGGGAGCTTCAACGAGCAGTACTTC
>TRBV7-6|NA|NA|TRBJ2-1|14
CASSLDYTINEQFF
TGTGCCAGCAGCTTAGACTATACGATCAATGAGCAGTTCTTC
>TRBV20-1|NA|NA|TRBJ2-1|15
CSAPSGGGPIDEQFF
TGCAGTGCGCCCAGCGGAGGAGGGCCCATAGATGAGCAGTTCTTC
>TRBV11-2|many|NA|TRBJ1-1|16
CASSPWPRGRGTEAFF
TGTGCCAGCAGCCCTTGGCCACGGGGGAGGGGGACTGAAGCTTTCTTT
>TRBV20-1|few|NA|TRBJ2-7|13
CSARIREKYEQYF
TGCAGTGCTAGGATCAGGGAGAAATACGAGCAGTACTTC
>TRBV9|few|NA|TRBJ2-3|15
CASNEADGDTDTQYF
TGTGCCAGCAACGAGGCGGACGGAGACACAGATACGCAGTATTTT
>TRBV6-2/TRBV6-3|NA|NA|TRBJ1-5|15
CASSYLEFSNQPQHF
TGTGCCAGCAGTTACCTCGAGTTTAGCAATCAGCCCCAGCATTTT
>TRBV4-3|NA|NA|TRBJ2-1|15
CASSQDWGSSVEQFF
TGCGCCAGCAGCCAAGATTGGGGCAGTTCGGTTGAGCAGTTCTTC
>TRBV10-3|NA|NA|TRBJ1-6|14
CAISESRGGSPLHF
TGTGCCATCAGTGAGTCGAGGGGCGGATCACCCCTCCACTTT
>TRBV24-1|NA|TRBD1|TRBJ1-2|15
CATSEKGGEGYGYTF
TGTGCCACCAGTGAAAAAGGGGGCGAGGGTTATGGCTACACCTTC
>TRBV11-1|few|TRBD2|TRBJ2-3|19
CASSAGLAGERGFTDTQYF
TGTGCCAGCAGCGCCGGACTAGCGGGAGAGCGTGGGTTCACAGATACGCAGTATTTT
>TRBV5-6|NA|NA|TRBJ2-1|14
CASSFKGHGNEQFF
TGTGCCAGCAGCTTTAAGGGACACGGCAATGAGCAGTTCTTC
>TRBV2|few|NA|TRBJ2-7|13
CASKRASSYEQYF
TGTGCCAGCAAGCGGGCCTCCTCCTACGAGCAGTACTTC
>TRBV9|NA|TRBD2|TRBJ2-5|14
CASSVTSGSETQYF
TGTGCCAGCAGCGTGACTAGCGGGAGTGAGACCCAGTACTTC
>TRBV6-2/TRBV6-3|many|TRBD2|TRBJ2-1|13
CASSPGLVNEQFF
TGTGCCAGCAGTCCGGGACTAGTCAATGAGCAGTTCTTC
>TRBV13|few|NA|TRBJ1-1|13
CASQGGGYTEAFF
TGTGCCAGCCAAGGCGGCGGTTACACTGAAGCTTTCTTT
>TRBV29-1|many|TRBD1|TRBJ2-7|13
CSVAGTGVYEQYF
TGCAGCGTGGCCGGGACAGGGGTCTACGAGCAGTACTTC
>TRBV7-8|few|NA|TRBJ2-7|14
CASSLVAPGYEQYF
TGTGCCAGCAGCTTAGTGGCACCCGGCTACGAGCAGTACTTC
>TRBV7-6|NA|NA|TRBJ1-5|13
CASSSAVGQPQHF
TGTGCCAGCAGCTCCGCCGTCGGCCAGCCCCAGCATTTT
>TRBV7-9|NA|NA|TRBJ2-5|15
CASTPPGPGGETQYF
TGTGCCAGCACCCCCCCGGGGCCAGGAGGAGAGACCCAGTACTTC